A single sample gave rise to the 22 T cell receptor beta chains below, sequenced in a study of radiation and T cells in renal cell carcinoma. Libraries were prepared by immunoSEQ multiplex PCR; TCRdb keeps only in-frame clonotypes and omits some of them. The sample contains some 150,000 clones, about 88% of which appear only once. Documented time point: baseline pretreatment blood. Indicated treatment: 15 Gy SBRT to primary tumor, nephrectomy 4 weeks later. Sample: blood, taken from a patient whose treatment included radiotherapy and nephrectomy. The receptors were gathered from a woman in her forties or fifties with renal cell carcinoma.

The V call is TRBV4-1, the J call TRBJ2-5; tentatively, D is TRBD2 (5 bases). Trimming cost V 3 bases and J 1 base, with 12 bases left between them. CDR1 and CDR2 (germline): MGHRA, YSYEKL. This CDR3 is built from 15 residues. CDR3 region: CASSQDLTVQETQYF. The CDR3, as DNA: TGCGCCAGCAGCCAGGACTTAACGGTCCAAGAGACCCAGTACTTC.

This chain joins TRBV28 and TRBJ2-7; D may be TRBD2 (7 bases). Trimming removed 3 bases at V and 2 bases at J, with 17 bases between. Germline lookup yields CDR1 MDHEN and CDR2 SYDVKM. The CDR3 totals 16 residues. The CDR3 sequence: CASSFGGASTPYEQYF. CDR3 DNA sequence: TGTGCCAGCAGTTTTGGGGGGGCATCAACCCCCTACGAGCAGTACTTC.

The chain has TRBV19 and TRBJ2-1; TRBD2 is a possible D gene (6 bases). Trimming shortened V by 6 bases and J by 1 base, and 10 bases separated the two germline ends. The CDR3 contains 14 residues. The V gene's germline CDR1 is LNHDA and CDR2 SQIVND (reference sequence). Written as DNA, the CDR3 is TGTGCCAGTAGCTGGGACTCATCCTACAATGAGCAGTTCTTC. Encoded protein: CASSWDSSYNEQFF.

The CDR3 DNA reads TGTGCCAGCATTCCAACGGGACAGCCTAATGAAAAACTGTTTTTT. This codes for CASIPTGQPNEKLFF. The V and J genes are TRBV5-8 and TRBJ1-4; TRBD1 matches 7 bases. This CDR3 has 15 residues. Germline V lookup: CDR1 SGHTS, CDR2 YDEGEE. V was clipped by 6 bases and J by 3 bases; unmatched bases: 8.

The chain has TRBV18 and TRBJ1-2; D might be TRBD1 (6 bases). V dropped 10 bases and J dropped 4 bases, with 16 bases sitting between them. The CDR3 is made up of 13 amino acids. Per germline, CDR1 KGHSH and CDR2 LQKENI. Here the CDR3 reads CATTGRPGYGYTF. CDR3 coding DNA: TGTGCCACCACAGGGAGGCCTGGCTATGGCTACACCTTC. Variable domain in full (rest from reference TRBV18 and TRBJ1-2): NAGVMQNPRHLVRRRGQEARLRCSPMKGHSHVYWYRQLPEEGLKFMVYLQKENIIDESGMPKERFSAEFPKEGPSILRIQQVVRGDSAAYFCATTGRPGYGYTFGSGTRLTVV.

In this sample, this clone turned up a few times. The gene calls are TRBV4-1 and TRBJ1-5, with 7 bases that match TRBD1. CDR1 is MGHRA and CDR2 is YSYEKL in the germline V gene. The CDR3 spans 15 residues. J gave up 5 bases and V 3 bases, and 7 bases lay outside the gene matches. CDR3: CASSQQGENYQPQHF. The CDR3 DNA sequence: TGCGCCAGCAGCCAGCAGGGGGAAAACTATCAGCCCCAGCATTTT.

This chain uses TRBV5-6 with TRBJ1-2, with TRBD1 matching over 7 bases. The CDR3 has 14 residues. The trim removed 4 bases at V and 4 bases at J, leaving 7 bases unmatched. The germline gives CDR1 SGHDT, CDR2 YYEEEE. CDR3 coding DNA: TGTGCCAGCAGCAACCAACAGGGGCTCTATGGCTACACCTTC. Encoded protein: CASSNQQGLYGYTF.

The rearrangement joins TRBV18 to TRBJ1-2; D is unclear. The CDR3 loop spans 11 amino acids. Per germline, CDR1 KGHSH and CDR2 LQKENI. The ends were cut back, 3 bases at V and 13 bases at J, with 12 bases in the middle. The CDR3 DNA reads TGTGCCAGCTCACCCAACTCCCGGGCCACCTTC. Protein product: CASSPNSRATF.

The genes are TRBV6-5 and TRBJ2-5, with D tentatively TRBD1 (6 bases). This CDR3 comprises 14 residues. V was cut by 5 bases and J by 5 bases, with 15 bases left in between. Germline CDR1 is MNHEY and CDR2 is SVGAGI. The CDR3 nucleotides are TGTGCCAGCAGTCTCGGACAGTTTGGGGAGACCCAGTACTTC. Translation: CASSLGQFGETQYF.

This clone was seen a handful of times. The chain couples TRBV19 to TRBJ1-1; 8 bases fit TRBD1. CDR3 length equals 15 residues. V was clipped by 7 bases and J by 0 bases; unmatched bases: 7. The germline gives CDR1 LNHDA, CDR2 SQIVND (reference sequence). The CDR3 here is CASMRRTGMNTEAFF. The CDR3 coding sequence is TGTGCCAGTATGCGCCGGACAGGGATGAACACTGAAGCTTTCTTT.

This clone appeared once. This chain joins TRBV30 and TRBJ2-1; D unclear. This CDR3 has 12 residues. Trimming pared 0 bases from V and 6 bases from J, leaving 6 bases between. Per the germline V gene, CDR1 is GTSNPN and CDR2 is SVGIG (reference sequence). The CDR3 region is CAWSVRSNEQFF. The CDR3 DNA reads TGTGCCTGGAGTGTTAGGAGCAATGAGCAGTTCTTC.

This chain uses TRBV6-5 with TRBJ1-5; tentatively, D is TRBD1 (5 bases). The CDR3 has 15 residues. Trimming removed 6 bases from V and 1 base from J, with 13 bases in between. Germline V gene data show CDR1 as MNHEY and CDR2 as SVGAGI. The CDR3 bases are TGTGCCAGCAGCCCGGTTCGGGGGAGCAATCAGCCCCAGCATTTT. As protein: CASSPVRGSNQPQHF.

This clone was seen a few times. The V and J genes are TRBV5-1 and TRBJ1-3, with D maybe TRBD1 (5 bases). CDR1 is SGHRS and CDR2 is YFSETQ in the germline V gene. The V and J ends lost 0 bases and 4 bases respectively, with 14 bases between them. The CDR3 is 16 residues long. This chain's CDR3 is CASSLEVRVSGNTIYF. The CDR3, as DNA: TGCGCCAGCAGCTTGGAGGTCAGGGTATCGGGAAACACCATATATTTT.

The CDR3 DNA reads as TGCGCCAGCAGCTTGGGATTGGGCCCCTACGGCTACACCTTC. As protein: CASSLGLGPYGYTF. The chain couples TRBV5-1 to TRBJ1-2; D is unclear. Germline CDR1 reads SGHRS; CDR2 reads YFSETQ. V lost 0 bases and J 8 bases, leaving 14 bases between the germline ends. The length of the CDR3 is 14 residues.

The chain is built from TRBV5-5 and TRBJ2-5; tentative D call: TRBD2 (5 bases). This CDR3 spans 12 amino acids. The V end was cut by 4 bases, the J end by 13 bases, with 17 bases between. From germline, CDR1 is SGHKS and CDR2 YYEKEE (reference sequence). In nucleotides, the CDR3 is TGTGCCAGCAGCCATCCACCTAGCCCTCTGTACTTC. Its translation is CASSHPPSPLYF.

CDR3 sequence reads: CASSTNPWRPNTGELFF. The CDR3 nucleotides read TGTGCCAGCAGTACGAACCCTTGGCGGCCTAACACCGGGGAGCTGTTTTTT. This chain uses TRBV7-3 with TRBJ2-2; no definite D call. Germline V lookup: CDR1 SGHTA, CDR2 FQGTGA. Trimming removed 6 bases at V and 2 bases at J, with 19 bases between. The CDR3 covers 17 residues.

The chain has TRBV6-6 and TRBJ2-1, with TRBD2 identical over 11 bases. Germline assignment: CDR1 MNHNY and CDR2 SVGAGI (reference sequence). There are 14 residues in the CDR3. V trimming: 6 bases; J trimming: 4 bases; junction bases outside the gene matches: 2. CDR3 sequence: CASRPSGGYNEQFF. The CDR3, as DNA: TGTGCCAGCAGGCCTAGCGGGGGGTACAATGAGCAGTTCTTC.

The V gene is TRBV18, the J gene TRBJ1-1, with 8 bases fitting TRBD1. Looked up from germline, CDR1 is KGHSH and CDR2 is LQKENI. V was pared by 1 base and J by 4 bases, with 5 bases of the junction left unmatched. The CDR3 runs 15 residues. The CDR3 spells CASSPLQGGGTEAFF. In DNA, the CDR3 is TGTGCCAGCTCACCACTACAGGGGGGGGGCACTGAAGCTTTCTTT.

The V and J genes are TRBV5-3 and TRBJ1-5; maybe TRBD1 (6 bases). TRBV5-3 qualifies as an ORF whose function is uncertain. Trimming took 1 base from V and 3 from J, leaving 14 bases between them. The CDR3 contains 16 residues. CDR3 bases: TGTGCCAGAAGCTTGTTTCGACAGGCGCCCAATCAGCCCCAGCATTTT. It codes for CARSLFRQAPNQPQHF.

The V call is TRBV21-1, the J call TRBJ1-2; TRBD1, the table's D call, was not compared with the DNA. TRBV21-1 is labeled a pseudogene. The CDR3 has 20 amino acids. The CDR3 DNA is TGTGCCAGCCTTTCTACAGGGAAGCCCAAAGCTGAAGGCGCTAACTATGGCTACACCTTC. Protein: CASLSTGKPKAEGANYGYTF.

The table lists this clone with a few counts. V usage is TRBV5-3 and J usage is TRBJ1-1; possible D gene TRBD1, 6 bases. TRBV5-3 is an open reading frame, and its role is uncertain. Trimming removed 0 bases from V and 1 base from J, with 13 bases in between. The CDR3 is 16 residues long. The CDR3 reads CARSLEGDTTNTEAFF. The CDR3 nucleotides are TGTGCCAGAAGCTTGGAGGGGGACACAACGAACACTGAAGCTTTCTTT.

The chain couples TRBV6-5 to TRBJ2-1, with 9 bases fitting TRBD1. V lost 4 bases, J lost 10 bases, and 14 bases stayed unmatched. In germline, CDR1 is MNHEY, CDR2 SVGAGI. The CDR3 totals 16 residues. In DNA form, the CDR3 reads TGTGCCAGCAGTTCTACCGGACAGGGGCCGTCTCGAGAGCAGTTCTTC. It encodes CASSSTGQGPSREQFF.